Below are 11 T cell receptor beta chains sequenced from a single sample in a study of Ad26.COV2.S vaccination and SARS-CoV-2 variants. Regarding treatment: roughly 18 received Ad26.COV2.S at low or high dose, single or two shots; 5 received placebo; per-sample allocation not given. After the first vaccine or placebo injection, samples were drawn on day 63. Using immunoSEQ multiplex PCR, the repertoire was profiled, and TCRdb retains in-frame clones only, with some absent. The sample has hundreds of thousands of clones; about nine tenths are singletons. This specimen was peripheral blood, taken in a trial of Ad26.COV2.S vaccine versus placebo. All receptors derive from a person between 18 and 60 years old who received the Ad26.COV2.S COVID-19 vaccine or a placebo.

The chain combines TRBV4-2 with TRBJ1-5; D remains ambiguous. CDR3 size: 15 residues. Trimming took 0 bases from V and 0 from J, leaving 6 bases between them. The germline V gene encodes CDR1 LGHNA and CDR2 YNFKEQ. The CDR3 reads CASSQEAHSNQPQHF. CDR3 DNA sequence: TGTGCCAGCAGCCAAGAGGCCCATAGCAATCAGCCCCAGCATTTT.

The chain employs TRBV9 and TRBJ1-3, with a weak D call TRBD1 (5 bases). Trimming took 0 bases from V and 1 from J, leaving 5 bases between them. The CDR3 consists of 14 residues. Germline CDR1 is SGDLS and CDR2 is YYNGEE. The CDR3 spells CASSVGQSGNTIYF. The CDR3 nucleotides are TGTGCCAGCAGCGTAGGACAGTCTGGAAACACCATATATTTT.

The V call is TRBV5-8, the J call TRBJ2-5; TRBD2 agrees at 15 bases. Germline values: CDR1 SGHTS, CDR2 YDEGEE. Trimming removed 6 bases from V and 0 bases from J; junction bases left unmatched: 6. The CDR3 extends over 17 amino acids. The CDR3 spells CASTLGLAGGNQETQYF. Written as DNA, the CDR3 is TGTGCCAGCACCCTGGGACTAGCGGGGGGAAACCAAGAGACCCAGTACTTC.

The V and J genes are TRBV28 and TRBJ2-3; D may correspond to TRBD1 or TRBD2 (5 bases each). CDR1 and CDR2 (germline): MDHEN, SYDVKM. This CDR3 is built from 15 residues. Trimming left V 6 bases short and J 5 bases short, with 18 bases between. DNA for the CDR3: TGTGCCAGCAGCTCACTTGGGACCACCCTAGATACGCAGTATTTT. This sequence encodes CASSSLGTTLDTQYF.

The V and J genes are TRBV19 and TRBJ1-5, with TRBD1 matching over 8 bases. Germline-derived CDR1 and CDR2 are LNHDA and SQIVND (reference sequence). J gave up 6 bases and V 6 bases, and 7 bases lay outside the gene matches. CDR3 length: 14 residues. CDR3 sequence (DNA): TGTGCCAGTAGCCTTGGACAGGGCGGTCAGCCCCAGCATTTT. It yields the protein CASSLGQGGQPQHF.

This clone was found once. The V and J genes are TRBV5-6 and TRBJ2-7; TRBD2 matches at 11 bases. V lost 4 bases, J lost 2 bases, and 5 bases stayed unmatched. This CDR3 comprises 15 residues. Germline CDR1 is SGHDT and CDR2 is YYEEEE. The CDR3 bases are TGTGCCAGCAGCCCTTTAGCGGGGGGGCCCTACGAGCAGTACTTC. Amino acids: CASSPLAGGPYEQYF. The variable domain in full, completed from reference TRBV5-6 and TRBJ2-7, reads DAGVTQSPTHLIKTRGQQVTLRCSPKSGHDTVSWYQQALGQGPQFIFQYYEEEERQRGNFPDRFSGHQFPNYSSELNVNALLLGDSALYLCASSPLAGGPYEQYFGPGTRLTVT.

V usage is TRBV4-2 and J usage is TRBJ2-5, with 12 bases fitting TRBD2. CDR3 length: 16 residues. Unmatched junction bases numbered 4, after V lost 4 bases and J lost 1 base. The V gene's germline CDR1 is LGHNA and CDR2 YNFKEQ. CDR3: CASSPGTSGFQETQYF. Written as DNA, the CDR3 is TGTGCCAGCAGCCCAGGGACTAGCGGGTTCCAAGAGACCCAGTACTTC.

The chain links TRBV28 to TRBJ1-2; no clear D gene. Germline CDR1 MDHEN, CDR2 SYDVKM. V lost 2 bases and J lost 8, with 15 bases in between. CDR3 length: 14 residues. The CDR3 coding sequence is TGTGCCAGCAGTTTAAGTAGCATTCCGGAGGGCTACACCTTC. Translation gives CASSLSSIPEGYTF.

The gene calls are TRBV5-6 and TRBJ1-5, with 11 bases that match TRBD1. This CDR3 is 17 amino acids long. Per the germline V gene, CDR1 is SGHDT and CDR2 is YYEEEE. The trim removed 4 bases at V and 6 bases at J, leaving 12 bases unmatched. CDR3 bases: TGTGCCAGCAGCACCGGACAGGGGGCGCTTCCCGGTCAGCCCCAGCATTTT. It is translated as CASSTGQGALPGQPQHF.

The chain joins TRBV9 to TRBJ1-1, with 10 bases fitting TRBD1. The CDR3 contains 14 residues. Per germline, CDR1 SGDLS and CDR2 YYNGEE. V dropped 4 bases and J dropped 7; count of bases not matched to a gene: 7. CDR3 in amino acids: CASSFGQGGYEAFF. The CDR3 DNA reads TGTGCCAGCAGCTTCGGACAGGGGGGCTATGAAGCTTTCTTT. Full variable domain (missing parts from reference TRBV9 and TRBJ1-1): DSGVTQTPKHLITATGQRVTLRCSPRSGDLSVYWYQQSLDQGLQFLIQYYNGEERAKGNILERFSAQQFPDLHSELNLSSLELGDSALYFCASSFGQGGYEAFFGQGTRLTVV.

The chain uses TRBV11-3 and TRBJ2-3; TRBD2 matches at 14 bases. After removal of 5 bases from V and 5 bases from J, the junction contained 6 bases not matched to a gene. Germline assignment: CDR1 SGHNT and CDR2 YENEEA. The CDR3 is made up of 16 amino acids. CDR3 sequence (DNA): TGTGCCAGCAGCCTAGGGACTAGCGGGGGAGGAGATACGCAGTATTTT. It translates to CASSLGTSGGGDTQYF.